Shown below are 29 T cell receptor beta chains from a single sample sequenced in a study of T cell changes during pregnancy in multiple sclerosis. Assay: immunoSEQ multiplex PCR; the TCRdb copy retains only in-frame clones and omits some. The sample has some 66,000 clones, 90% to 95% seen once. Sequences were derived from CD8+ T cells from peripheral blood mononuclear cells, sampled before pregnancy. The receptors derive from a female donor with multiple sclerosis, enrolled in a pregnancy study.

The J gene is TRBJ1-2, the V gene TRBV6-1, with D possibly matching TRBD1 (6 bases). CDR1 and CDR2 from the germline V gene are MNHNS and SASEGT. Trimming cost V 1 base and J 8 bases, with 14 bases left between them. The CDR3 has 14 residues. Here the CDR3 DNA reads TGTGCCAGCAGTGAAGAGGTCGGGACATCCGGCTACACCTTC. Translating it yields CASSEEVGTSGYTF.

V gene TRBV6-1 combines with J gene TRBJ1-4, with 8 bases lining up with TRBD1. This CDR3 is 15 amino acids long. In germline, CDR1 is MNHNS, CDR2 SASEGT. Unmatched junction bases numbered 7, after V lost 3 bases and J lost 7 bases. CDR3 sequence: CASSETGTGGEKLFF. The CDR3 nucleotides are TGTGCCAGCAGTGAGACCGGGACAGGAGGTGAAAAACTGTTTTTT.

CDR3 protein: CSAPTRLNTQYF. As DNA, the CDR3 is TGCAGCGCCCCGACACGGTTGAATACGCAGTATTTT. This chain uses TRBV29-1 with TRBJ2-3; D unresolved. V was cut by 7 bases and J by 7 bases, with 15 bases left in between. There are 12 residues in the CDR3. Germline V gene lookup returns CDR1 SQVTM and CDR2 ANQGSEA.

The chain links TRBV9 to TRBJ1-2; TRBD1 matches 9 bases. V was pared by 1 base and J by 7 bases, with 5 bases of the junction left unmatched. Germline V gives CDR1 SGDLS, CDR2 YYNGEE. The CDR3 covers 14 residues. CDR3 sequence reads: CASSVKGQGAGYTF. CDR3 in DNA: TGTGCCAGCAGCGTAAAGGGACAGGGAGCTGGCTACACCTTC.

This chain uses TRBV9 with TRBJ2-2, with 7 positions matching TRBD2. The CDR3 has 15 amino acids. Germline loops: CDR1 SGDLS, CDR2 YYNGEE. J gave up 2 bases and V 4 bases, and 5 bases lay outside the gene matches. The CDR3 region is CASSLGLPNTGELFF. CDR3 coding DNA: TGTGCCAGCAGCTTGGGACTACCAAACACCGGGGAGCTGTTTTTT.

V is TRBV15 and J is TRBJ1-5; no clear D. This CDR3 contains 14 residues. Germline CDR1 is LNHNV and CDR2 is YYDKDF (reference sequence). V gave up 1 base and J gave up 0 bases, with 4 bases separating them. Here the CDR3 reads CATSRADSNQPQHF. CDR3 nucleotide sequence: TGTGCCACCAGCAGAGCAGATAGCAATCAGCCCCAGCATTTT. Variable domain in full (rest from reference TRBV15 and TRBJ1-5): DAMVIQNPRYQVTQFGKPVTLSCSQTLNHNVMYWYQQKSSQAPKLLFHYYDKDFNNEADTPDNFQSRRPNTSFCFLDIRSPGLGDTAMYLCATSRADSNQPQHFGDGTRLSIL.

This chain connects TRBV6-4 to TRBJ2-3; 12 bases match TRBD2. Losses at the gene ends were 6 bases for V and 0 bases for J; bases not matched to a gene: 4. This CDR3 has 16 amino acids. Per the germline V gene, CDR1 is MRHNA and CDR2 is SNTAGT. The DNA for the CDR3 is TGTGCCAGCAGCCAAGGGACTAGCGGGAGCACAGATACGCAGTATTTT. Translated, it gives CASSQGTSGSTDTQYF.

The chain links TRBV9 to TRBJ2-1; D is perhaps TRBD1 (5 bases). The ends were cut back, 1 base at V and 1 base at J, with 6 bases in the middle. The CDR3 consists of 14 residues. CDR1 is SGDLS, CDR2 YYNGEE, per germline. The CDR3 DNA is TGTGCCAGCAGCGTACAGGGATCCTACAATGAGCAGTTCTTC. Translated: CASSVQGSYNEQFF.

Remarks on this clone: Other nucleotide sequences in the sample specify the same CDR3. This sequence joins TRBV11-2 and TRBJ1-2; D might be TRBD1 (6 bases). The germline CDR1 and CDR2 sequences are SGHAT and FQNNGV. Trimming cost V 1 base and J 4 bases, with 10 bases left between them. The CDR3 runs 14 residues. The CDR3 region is CASSLGTGIYGYTF. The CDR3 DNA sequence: TGTGCCAGCAGCTTAGGAACAGGGATCTATGGCTACACCTTC.

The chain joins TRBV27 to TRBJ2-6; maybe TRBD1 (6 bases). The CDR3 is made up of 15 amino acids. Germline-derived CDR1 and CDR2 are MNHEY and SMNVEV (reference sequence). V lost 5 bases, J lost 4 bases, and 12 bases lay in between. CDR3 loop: CASSVQGSGANVLTF. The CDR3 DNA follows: TGTGCCAGCAGTGTACAGGGATCAGGGGCCAACGTCCTGACTTTC.

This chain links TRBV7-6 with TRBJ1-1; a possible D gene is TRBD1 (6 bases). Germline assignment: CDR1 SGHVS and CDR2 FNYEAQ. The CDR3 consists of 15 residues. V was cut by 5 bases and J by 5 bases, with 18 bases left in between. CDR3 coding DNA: TGTGCCAGCAGCCGTATACAGGGATCGGAGACTGAAGCTTTCTTT. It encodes CASSRIQGSETEAFF.

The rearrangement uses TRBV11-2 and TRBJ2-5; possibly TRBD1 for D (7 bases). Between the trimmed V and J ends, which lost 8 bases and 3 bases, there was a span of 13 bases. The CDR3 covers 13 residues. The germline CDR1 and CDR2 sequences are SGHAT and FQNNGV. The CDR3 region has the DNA TGTGCCAGCCGGGCCAGGGGGGAAGAGACCCAGTACTTC. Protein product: CASRARGEETQYF.

For the CDR3, the DNA is TGTGCCATCAGTGACACAGGGCACAGGCAGCCCCAGCATTTT. This sequence encodes CAISDTGHRQPQHF. The chain has TRBV10-3 and TRBJ1-5, with a tentative D call TRBD1 (6 bases). Trimming removed 3 bases at V and 7 bases at J, with 13 bases between. The CDR3 runs 14 residues. The V gene's germline CDR1 is ENHRY and CDR2 SYGVKD.

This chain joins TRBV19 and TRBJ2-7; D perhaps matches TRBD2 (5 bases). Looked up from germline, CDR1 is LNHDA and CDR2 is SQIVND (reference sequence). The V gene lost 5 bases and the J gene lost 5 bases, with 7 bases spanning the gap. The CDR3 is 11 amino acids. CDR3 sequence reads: CASSGGHEQYF. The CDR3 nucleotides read TGTGCCAGTAGTGGAGGCCACGAGCAGTACTTC.

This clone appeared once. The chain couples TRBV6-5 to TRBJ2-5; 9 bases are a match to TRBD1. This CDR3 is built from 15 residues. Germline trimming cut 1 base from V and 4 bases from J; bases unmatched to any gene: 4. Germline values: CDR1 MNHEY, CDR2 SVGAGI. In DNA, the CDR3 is TGTGCCAGCAGTTACTTTTGGACAGGGGTAGAGACCCAGTACTTC. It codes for CASSYFWTGVETQYF.

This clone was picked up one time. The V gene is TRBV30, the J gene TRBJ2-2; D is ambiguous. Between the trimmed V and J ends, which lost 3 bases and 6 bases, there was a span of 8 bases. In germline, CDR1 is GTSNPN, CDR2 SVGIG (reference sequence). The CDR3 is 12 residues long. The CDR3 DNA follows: TGTGCCTGGAGCGTACTGTCCGGGGAGCTGTTTTTT. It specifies CAWSVLSGELFF.

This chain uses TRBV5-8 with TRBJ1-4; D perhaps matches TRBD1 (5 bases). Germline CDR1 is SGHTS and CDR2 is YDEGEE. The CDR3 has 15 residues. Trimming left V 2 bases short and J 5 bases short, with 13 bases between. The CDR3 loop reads CASSFPQDFNEKLFF. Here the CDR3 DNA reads TGTGCCAGCAGCTTTCCACAGGATTTCAATGAAAAACTGTTTTTT.

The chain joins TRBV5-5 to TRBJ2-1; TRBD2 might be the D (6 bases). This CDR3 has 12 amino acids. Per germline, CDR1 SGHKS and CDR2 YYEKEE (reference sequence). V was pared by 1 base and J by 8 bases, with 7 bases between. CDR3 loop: CASSLWGDEQFF. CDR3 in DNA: TGTGCCAGCAGCTTGTGGGGGGATGAGCAGTTCTTC.

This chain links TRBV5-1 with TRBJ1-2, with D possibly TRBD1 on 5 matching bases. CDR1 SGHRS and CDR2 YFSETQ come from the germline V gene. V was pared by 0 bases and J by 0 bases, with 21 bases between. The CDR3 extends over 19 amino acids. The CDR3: CASSLVGLQAGDSNYGYTF. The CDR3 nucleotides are TGCGCCAGCAGCTTGGTGGGTTTGCAGGCGGGGGACTCTAACTATGGCTACACCTTC. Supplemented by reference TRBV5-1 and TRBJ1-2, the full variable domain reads KAGVTQTPRYLIKTRGQQVTLSCSPISGHRSVSWYQQTPGQGLQFLFEYFSETQRNKGNFPGRFSGRQFSNSRSEMNVSTLELGDSALYLCASSLVGLQAGDSNYGYTFGSGTRLTVV.

The DNA for the CDR3 is TGTGCCAGCAGCCCAGGACTAGCGGGGGCCCCCTACGAGCAGTACTTC. Translation: CASSPGLAGAPYEQYF. The rearrangement links TRBV7-8 to TRBJ2-7; TRBD2 matches 13 bases. CDR1 is SGHVS, CDR2 FQNEAQ, per germline. With 5 bases clipped from V and 2 bases from J, the junction kept 6 bases outside the gene matches. The CDR3 is 16 amino acids.

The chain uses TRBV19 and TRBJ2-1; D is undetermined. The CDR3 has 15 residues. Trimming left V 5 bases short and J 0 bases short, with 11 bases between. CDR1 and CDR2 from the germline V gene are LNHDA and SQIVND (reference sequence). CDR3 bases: TGTGCCAGTAGTTCCGGTGAAAGCTCCTACAATGAGCAGTTCTTC. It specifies CASSSGESSYNEQFF.

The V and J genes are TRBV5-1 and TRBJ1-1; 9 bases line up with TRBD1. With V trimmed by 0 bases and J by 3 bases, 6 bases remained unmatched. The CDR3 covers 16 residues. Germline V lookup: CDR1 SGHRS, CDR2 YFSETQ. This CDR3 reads CASSLDLQGAHTEAFF. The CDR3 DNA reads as TGCGCCAGCAGCTTGGACTTACAGGGGGCCCACACTGAAGCTTTCTTT.

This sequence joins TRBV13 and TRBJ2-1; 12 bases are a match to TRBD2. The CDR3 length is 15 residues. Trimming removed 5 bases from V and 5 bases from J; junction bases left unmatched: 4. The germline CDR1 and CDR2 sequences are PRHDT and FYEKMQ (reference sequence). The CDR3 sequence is CASSARLAGDNEQFF. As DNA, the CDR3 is TGTGCCAGCAGCGCCCGACTAGCGGGGGACAATGAGCAGTTCTTC.

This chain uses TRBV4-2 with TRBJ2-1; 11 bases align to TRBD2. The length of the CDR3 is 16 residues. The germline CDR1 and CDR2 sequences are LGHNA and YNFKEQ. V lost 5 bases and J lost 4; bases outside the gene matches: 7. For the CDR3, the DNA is TGTGCCAGCAGCAGAAATAGCGGGGGGGCGTACAATGAGCAGTTCTTC. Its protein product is CASSRNSGGAYNEQFF.

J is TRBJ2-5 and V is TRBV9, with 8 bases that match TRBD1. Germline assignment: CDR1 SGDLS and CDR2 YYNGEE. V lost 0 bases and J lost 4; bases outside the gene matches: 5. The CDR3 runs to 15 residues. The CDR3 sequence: CASSVGWGQVETQYF. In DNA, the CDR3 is TGTGCCAGCAGCGTAGGTTGGGGACAGGTAGAGACCCAGTACTTC.

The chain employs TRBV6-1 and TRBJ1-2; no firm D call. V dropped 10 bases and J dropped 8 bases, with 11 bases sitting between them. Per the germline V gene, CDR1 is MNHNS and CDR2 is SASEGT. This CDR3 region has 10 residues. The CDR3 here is CATWTGGYTF. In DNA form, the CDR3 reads TGTGCCACCTGGACGGGGGGCTACACCTTC.

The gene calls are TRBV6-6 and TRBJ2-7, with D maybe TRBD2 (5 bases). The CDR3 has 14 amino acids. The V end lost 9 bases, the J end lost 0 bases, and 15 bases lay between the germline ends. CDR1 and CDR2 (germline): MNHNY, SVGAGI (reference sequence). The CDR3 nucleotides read TGTGCCAGTCAAGGTCGGGAAGGCTCCTACGAGCAGTACTTC. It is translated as CASQGREGSYEQYF.

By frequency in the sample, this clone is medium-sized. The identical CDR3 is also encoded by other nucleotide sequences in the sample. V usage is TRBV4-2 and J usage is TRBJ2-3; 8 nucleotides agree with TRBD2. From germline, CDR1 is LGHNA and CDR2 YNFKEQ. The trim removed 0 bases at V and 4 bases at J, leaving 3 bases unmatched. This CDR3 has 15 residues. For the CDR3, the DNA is TGTGCCAGCAGCCAAGATCGGGGGGGCCCAGATACGCAGTATTTT. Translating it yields CASSQDRGGPDTQYF.

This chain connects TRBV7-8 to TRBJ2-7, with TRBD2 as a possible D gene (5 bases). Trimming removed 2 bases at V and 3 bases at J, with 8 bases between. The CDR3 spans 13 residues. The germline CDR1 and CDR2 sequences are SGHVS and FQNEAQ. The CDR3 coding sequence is TGTGCCAGCAGCTTACCGGGGAGCTACGAGCAGTACTTC. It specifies CASSLPGSYEQYF.